These 15 T cell receptor beta chains were all obtained from the same sample, sequenced in a study of human T cells and chemical hapten exposure. The sample's time point: patch test 1, 2 weeks after DPC sensitization. As to treatment: therapeutic diphenylcyclopropenone sensitization with weekly scalp DPC. TCRdb processed the RACE reads anew with MiXCR; each CDR3 protein has one entry. This sample carries around 110,000 distinct CDR3 sequences, over 10% of them seen once, and the ten largest clones take over 1.1%. The input for sequencing was whole blood, taken in connection with sensitization to the hapten diphenylcyclopropenone (DPC). These receptors came from a woman aged 45-65 years with alopecia areata. Some clones in this sample may be carry-over from other donors' samples.

This clonotype has more than one count but fewer than ten. This chain links TRBV6-2 or TRBV6-3 with TRBJ2-3; D perhaps matches TRBD2 (5 bases). This CDR3 region has 14 residues. Trimming took 5 bases from V and 3 from J, leaving 12 bases between them. Germline V lookup: CDR1 MNHEY, CDR2 SVGEGT. CDR3 DNA sequence: TGTGCCAGCAGTATCTCAACTAGGACAGATACGCAGTATTTT. It encodes CASSISTRTDTQYF.

The chain links TRBV19 to TRBJ2-5; no firm D call. V was pared by 5 bases and J by 3 bases, with 10 bases between. The CDR3 sequence is 13 residues long. Germline V gene lookup returns CDR1 LNHDA and CDR2 SQIVND (reference sequence). Here the CDR3 reads CASSRKAEETQYF. The CDR3 nucleotides read TGTGCCAGTAGTCGGAAGGCGGAAGAGACCCAGTACTTC.

This clonotype was recorded many times. The chain combines TRBV27 with TRBJ1-6; D call uncertain. This CDR3 spans 13 amino acids. V dropped 3 bases and J dropped 13 bases, with 13 bases sitting between them. CDR1 is MNHEY, CDR2 SMNVEV, per germline (reference sequence). CDR3 nucleotide sequence: TGTGCCAGCAGTTTTCAGGAGCTCATGCCCCTCCACTTT. Translation gives CASSFQELMPLHF.

In this sample, this clonotype turned up many times. J is TRBJ2-6 and V is TRBV3-1; D uncertain. Looked up from germline, CDR1 is LGHDT and CDR2 is YNNKEL (reference sequence). The CDR3 is 16 residues long. V was shortened by 1 base and J by 0 bases, with 7 bases between the two germline ends. CDR3 residues: CASSQVGFSGANVLTF. The CDR3 coding sequence is TGTGCCAGCAGCCAAGTAGGGTTCTCTGGGGCCAACGTCCTGACTTTC.

This clonotype has more than one count but fewer than ten. V and J are TRBV5-1 and TRBJ2-6, with no clear D. Trimming shortened V by 1 base and J by 1 base, and 15 bases separated the two germline ends. Germline CDR1 and CDR2: SGHRS and YFSETQ. The CDR3 consists of 18 residues. In DNA form, the CDR3 reads TGCGCCAGCAGCTTGACTCCGGATACCTATTCTGGGGCCAACGTCCTGACTTTC. This codes for CASSLTPDTYSGANVLTF.

DNA for the CDR3: TGTGCCAGCAGCCTTGACAGGGGCCGGAACACTGAAGCTTTCTTT. Translation: CASSLDRGRNTEAFF. This sequence joins TRBV5-6 and TRBJ1-1; 8 bases are shared with TRBD1. With V trimmed by 4 bases and J by 1 base, 6 bases remained unmatched. The CDR3 is 15 amino acids. CDR1 SGHDT and CDR2 YYEEEE come from the germline V gene.

This clonotype has a handful of counts. CDR3 coding DNA: TGTGCCAGCAGAGGGGAAGGGACAGGGTCTTACGAGCAGTACTTC. This encodes CASRGEGTGSYEQYF. The genes are TRBV28 and TRBJ2-7; 9 bases are a match to TRBD1. The ends lost 6 bases at V and 4 bases at J; junction bases unmatched: 10. This CDR3 comprises 15 residues. Germline V gene lookup returns CDR1 MDHEN and CDR2 SYDVKM.

The rearrangement joins TRBV7-9 to TRBJ1-1; D possibly corresponds to TRBD1 (6 bases). This CDR3 has 14 residues. V shed 5 bases and J shed 1 base, with 11 bases lying between them. Germline CDR1 reads SEHNR; CDR2 reads FQNEAQ (reference sequence). This CDR3 is CASSQGQPNTEAFF. The DNA of the CDR3 is TGTGCCAGCAGCCAAGGACAGCCGAACACTGAAGCTTTCTTT.

This clonotype was picked up many times. The chain employs TRBV11-2 and TRBJ2-3, with no clear D. CDR1 SGHAT and CDR2 FQNNGV come from the germline V gene. The CDR3 extends over 14 amino acids. V was clipped by 8 bases and J by 3 bases, with 15 bases between them. The CDR3 reads CASSAPFDTDTQYF. DNA of the CDR3: TGTGCCAGCTCCGCCCCTTTTGATACAGATACGCAGTATTTT.

This clonotype occurred a few times. The CDR3 DNA reads TGTGCCATCAGTGATACTACGCGGGGGGGAAATTGGGAGCAGTTCTTC. It codes for CAISDTTRGGNWEQFF. The chain links TRBV10-3 to TRBJ2-1; 9 bases agree with TRBD2. Germline lookup yields CDR1 ENHRY and CDR2 SYGVKD. The V gene end was trimmed by 3 bases and the J gene end by 10 bases; junction bases not matched to a gene: 13. The CDR3 contains 16 residues.

The table lists this clonotype with many counts. J is TRBJ2-3 and V is TRBV18; 9 nucleotides align to TRBD1. Trimming took 3 bases from V and 3 from J; bases not matched to a gene: 7. CDR1 is KGHSH and CDR2 is LQKENI in the germline V gene. The CDR3 totals 16 residues. CDR3 protein: CASSPKQGAGTDTQYF. DNA for the CDR3: TGTGCCAGCTCACCCAAACAGGGGGCTGGGACAGATACGCAGTATTTT. The whole variable domain, filled in from reference TRBV18 and TRBJ2-3, reads NAGVMQNPRHLVRRRGQEARLRCSPMKGHSHVYWYRQLPEEGLKFMVYLQKENIIDESGMPKERFSAEFPKEGPSILRIQQVVRGDSAAYFCASSPKQGAGTDTQYFGPGTRLTVL.

This clonotype came up a few times. This rearrangement joins TRBV7-6 to TRBJ2-7, with a weak D call TRBD1 (6 bases). The V gene's germline CDR1 is SGHVS and CDR2 FNYEAQ. V lost 2 bases and J lost 6, with 8 bases in between. The CDR3 has 12 residues. CDR3 protein: CASSLTGSEQYF. CDR3 bases: TGTGCCAGCAGCTTAACAGGGTCCGAGCAGTACTTC.

This clonotype was detected ten times or more. The CDR3 nucleotides are TGCGCCAGTAGAATACTAGCGGGGGGCCCGAGCTCCTACAATGAGCAGTTCTTC. It translates to CASRILAGGPSSYNEQFF. The V call is TRBV5-1, the J call TRBJ2-1; 12 bases are a match to TRBD2. This CDR3 contains 18 residues. In germline, CDR1 is SGHRS, CDR2 YFSETQ. With V trimmed by 8 bases and J by 0 bases, 12 bases remained unmatched.

The rearrangement links TRBV6-1 to TRBJ1-2; D unresolved. The CDR3 length is 13 residues. Germline V CDR1 and CDR2: MNHNS, SASEGT. Trimming removed 2 bases from V and 8 bases from J, with 12 bases in between. The CDR3 bases are TGTGCCAGCAGTGAATCTGGTCTGCTCGGCTACACCTTC. Encoded protein: CASSESGLLGYTF.

This clonotype was counted a few times. The J gene is TRBJ2-1, the V gene TRBV20-1, with 11 positions matching TRBD2. In germline, CDR1 is DFQATT, CDR2 SNEGSKA (reference sequence). CDR3 size: 17 residues. The J segment lost 1 base and the V segment lost 3 bases, leaving 8 bases of the junction unmatched. DNA for the CDR3: TGCAGTGCTAGCCCGATGGGACTAGCGGTTTCCTACAATGAGCAGTTCTTC. Its translation is CSASPMGLAVSYNEQFF.